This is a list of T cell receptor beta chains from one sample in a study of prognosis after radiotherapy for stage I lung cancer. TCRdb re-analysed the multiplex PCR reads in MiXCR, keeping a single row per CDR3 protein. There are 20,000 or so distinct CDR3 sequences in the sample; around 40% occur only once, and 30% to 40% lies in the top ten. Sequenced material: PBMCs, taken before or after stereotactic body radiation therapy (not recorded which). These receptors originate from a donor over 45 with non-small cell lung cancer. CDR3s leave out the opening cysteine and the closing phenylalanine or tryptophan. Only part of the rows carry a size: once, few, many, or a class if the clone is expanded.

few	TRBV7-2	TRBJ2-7	ASSFRPSHEQY
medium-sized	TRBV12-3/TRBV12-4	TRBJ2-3	ASSLSGTGGDTQY
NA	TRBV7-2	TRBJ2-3	ASSVQPGIATADTQY
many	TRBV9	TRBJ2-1	ASSPRAGALNEQF
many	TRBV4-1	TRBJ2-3	ASSQPLRGRGTDTQY
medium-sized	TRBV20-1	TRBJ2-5	SASSDSAQGTQY
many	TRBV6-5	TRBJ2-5	ASSYMETQY
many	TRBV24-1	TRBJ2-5	ATSDPGALVGETQY
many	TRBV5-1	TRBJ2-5	ASSLVPRGEETQY
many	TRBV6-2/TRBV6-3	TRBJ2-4	ASSYRGGIQY
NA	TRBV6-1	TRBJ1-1	ASSRQGIEAF
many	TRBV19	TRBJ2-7	ASSISPTQGAYEQY
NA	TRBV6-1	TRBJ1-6	ATYPFLDRPDSPLH
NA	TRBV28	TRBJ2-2	ASSLVGMELF
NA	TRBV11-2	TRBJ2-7	ASSLTRGRSHEQY